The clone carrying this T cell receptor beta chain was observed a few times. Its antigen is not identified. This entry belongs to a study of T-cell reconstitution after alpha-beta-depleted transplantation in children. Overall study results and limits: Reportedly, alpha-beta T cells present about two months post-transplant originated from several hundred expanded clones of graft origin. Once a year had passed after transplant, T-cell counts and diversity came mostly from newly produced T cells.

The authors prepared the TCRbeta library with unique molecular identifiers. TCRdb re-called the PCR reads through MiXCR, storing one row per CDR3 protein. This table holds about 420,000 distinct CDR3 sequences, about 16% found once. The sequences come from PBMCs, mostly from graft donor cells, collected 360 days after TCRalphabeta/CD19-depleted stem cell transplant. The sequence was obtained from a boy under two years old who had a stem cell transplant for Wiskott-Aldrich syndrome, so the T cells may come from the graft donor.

The DNA of the CDR3 is TGCGCCAGCAGCCATCGACAGGGCCCTTACGAGCAGTACTTC. Translated: CASSHRQGPYEQYF. The V call is TRBV4-3, the J call TRBJ2-7; 7 positions agree with TRBD1. The CDR3 has 14 amino acids. The ends lost 3 bases at V and 4 bases at J; junction bases unmatched: 6. Germline CDR1 and CDR2: LGHNA and YSLEER.